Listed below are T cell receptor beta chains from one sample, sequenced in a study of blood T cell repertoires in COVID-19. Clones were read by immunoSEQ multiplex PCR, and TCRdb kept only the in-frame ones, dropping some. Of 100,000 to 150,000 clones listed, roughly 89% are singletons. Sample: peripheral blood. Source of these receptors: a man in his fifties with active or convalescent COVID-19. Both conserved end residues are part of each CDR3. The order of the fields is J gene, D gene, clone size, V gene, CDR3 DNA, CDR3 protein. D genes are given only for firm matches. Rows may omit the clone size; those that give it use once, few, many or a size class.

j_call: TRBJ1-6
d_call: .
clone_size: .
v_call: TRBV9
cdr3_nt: TGTGCCAGCAGCGTAGAGGCAGACAGCTCCTATAATTCACCCCTCCACTTT
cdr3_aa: CASSVEADSSYNSPLHF

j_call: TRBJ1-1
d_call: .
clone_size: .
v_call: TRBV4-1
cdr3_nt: TGCGCCAGCAGCCAAGATTCAGGGGTAGGCACTGAAGCTTTCTTT
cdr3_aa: CASSQDSGVGTEAFF

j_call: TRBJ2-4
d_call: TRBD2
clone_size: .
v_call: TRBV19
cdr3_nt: TGTGCCAGTAGTAACGGGGGGGCGCTTGCCAAAAACATTCAGTACTTC
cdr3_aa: CASSNGGALAKNIQYF

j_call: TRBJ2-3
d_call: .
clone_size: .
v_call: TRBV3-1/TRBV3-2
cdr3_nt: TGTGCCAGCGGCAGCACAGATACGCAGTATTTT
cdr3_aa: CASGSTDTQYF

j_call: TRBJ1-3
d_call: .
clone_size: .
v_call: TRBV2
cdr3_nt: TGTGCCAGCAGTGAAGCAAGAGGAGGACCCATATATTTT
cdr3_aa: CASSEARGGPIYF

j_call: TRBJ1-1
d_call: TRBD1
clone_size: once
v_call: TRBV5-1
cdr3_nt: TGCGCCAGCAGCTCCCGGACAGGGGACACTGAAGCTTTCTTT
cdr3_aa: CASSSRTGDTEAFF

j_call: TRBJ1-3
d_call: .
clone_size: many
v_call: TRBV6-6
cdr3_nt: TGTGCCAGCAGTCGCTCGGGACTTATCGACTCTGGAAACACCATATATTTT
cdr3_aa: CASSRSGLIDSGNTIYF

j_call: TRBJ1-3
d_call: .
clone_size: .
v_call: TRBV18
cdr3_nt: TGTGCCAGCTCACCAAGACAAATAAAAGCTGGAAACACCATATATTTT
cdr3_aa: CASSPRQIKAGNTIYF

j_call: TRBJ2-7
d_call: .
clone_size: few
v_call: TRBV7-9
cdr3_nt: TGTGCCAGCAGCTCCCTCGGGGGTCCCTACGAGCAGTACTTC
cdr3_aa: CASSSLGGPYEQYF

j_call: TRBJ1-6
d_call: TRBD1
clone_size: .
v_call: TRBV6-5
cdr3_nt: TGTGCCAGCAAAAGGACAGGGGATTCACCCCTCCACTTT
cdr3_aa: CASKRTGDSPLHF

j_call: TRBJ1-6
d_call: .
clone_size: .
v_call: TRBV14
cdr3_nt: TGTGCCAGCAGCCGATGGGGGGGCTCGTTTTCACCCCTCCACTTT
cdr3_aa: CASSRWGGSFSPLHF

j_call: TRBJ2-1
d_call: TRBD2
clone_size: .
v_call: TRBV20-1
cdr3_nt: TGCAGTGCTAGTATAGCTAGCGGAGGCAGGAATGAGCAGTTCTTC
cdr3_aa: CSASIASGGRNEQFF

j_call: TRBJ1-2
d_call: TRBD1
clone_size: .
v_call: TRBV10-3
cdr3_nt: TGTGCCATCTTTTCGCAGACAGGGGGTGATGGCTACACCTTC
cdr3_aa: CAIFSQTGGDGYTF

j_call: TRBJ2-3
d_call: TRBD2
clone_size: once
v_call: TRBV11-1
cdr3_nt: TGTGCCAGCCGAATCCTCGGGGGGAGCACAGATACGCAGTATTTT
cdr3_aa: CASRILGGSTDTQYF

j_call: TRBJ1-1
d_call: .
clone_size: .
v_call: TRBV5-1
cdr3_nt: TGCGCCAGCAGCATTGATAGAGTCACTGAAGCTTTCTTT
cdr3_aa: CASSIDRVTEAFF

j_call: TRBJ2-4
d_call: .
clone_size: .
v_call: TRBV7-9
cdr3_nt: TGTGCCAGCAGCTCACGCGTAAGGGGTTCGATAGCCAAAAACATTCAGTACTTC
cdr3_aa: CASSSRVRGSIAKNIQYF

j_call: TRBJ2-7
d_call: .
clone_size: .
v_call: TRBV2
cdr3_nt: TGTGCCAGCAGGGGGAGCTACGAGCAGTACTTC
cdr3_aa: CASRGSYEQYF

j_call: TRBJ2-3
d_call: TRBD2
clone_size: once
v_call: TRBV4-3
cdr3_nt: TGCGCCAGCAGCCAAGCCGCGGGGGGTGCCACAGATACGCAGTATTTT
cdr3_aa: CASSQAAGGATDTQYF

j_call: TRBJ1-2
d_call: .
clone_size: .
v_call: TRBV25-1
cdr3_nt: TGTGCGACGTCTGGGGGCGAGTACTATGGCTACACCTTC
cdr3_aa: CATSGGEYYGYTF

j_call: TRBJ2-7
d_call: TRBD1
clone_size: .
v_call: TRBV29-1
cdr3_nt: TGCAGCGTTCTACAATTTCCTCCGGGACAGGGGGGCAGCTACGAGCAGTACTTC
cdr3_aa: CSVLQFPPGQGGSYEQYF

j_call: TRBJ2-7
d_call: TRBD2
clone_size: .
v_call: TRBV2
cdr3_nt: TGTGCCGGTAATAGCGGGGGAGCGGTGCAGTACTTC
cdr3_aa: CAGNSGGAVQYF

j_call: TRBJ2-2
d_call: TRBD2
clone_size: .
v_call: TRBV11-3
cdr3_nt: TGTGCCAGCAGCTTAGAAGCGGGGGGATTGCCCGGGGAGCTGTTTTTT
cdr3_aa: CASSLEAGGLPGELFF

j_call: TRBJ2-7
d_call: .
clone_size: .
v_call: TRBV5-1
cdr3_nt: TGCGCCAGCAGCTTGGTTGTGGGCGATGCCTACGAGCAGTACTTC
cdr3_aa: CASSLVVGDAYEQYF

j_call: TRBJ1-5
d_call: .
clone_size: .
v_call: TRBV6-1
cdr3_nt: TGTGCCAGCAGTGAAAAGGACAGCCGGATAAGCAATCAGCCCCAGCATTTT
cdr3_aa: CASSEKDSRISNQPQHF

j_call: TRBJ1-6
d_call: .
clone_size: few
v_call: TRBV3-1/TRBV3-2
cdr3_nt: TGTGCCAGCAGCCAAGCCCAGGGTAACTCACCCCTCCACTTT
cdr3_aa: CASSQAQGNSPLHF

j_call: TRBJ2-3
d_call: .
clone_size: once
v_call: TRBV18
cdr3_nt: TGTGCCAGCTCACCGGCCGGGACAACAGATACGCAGTATTTT
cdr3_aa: CASSPAGTTDTQYF